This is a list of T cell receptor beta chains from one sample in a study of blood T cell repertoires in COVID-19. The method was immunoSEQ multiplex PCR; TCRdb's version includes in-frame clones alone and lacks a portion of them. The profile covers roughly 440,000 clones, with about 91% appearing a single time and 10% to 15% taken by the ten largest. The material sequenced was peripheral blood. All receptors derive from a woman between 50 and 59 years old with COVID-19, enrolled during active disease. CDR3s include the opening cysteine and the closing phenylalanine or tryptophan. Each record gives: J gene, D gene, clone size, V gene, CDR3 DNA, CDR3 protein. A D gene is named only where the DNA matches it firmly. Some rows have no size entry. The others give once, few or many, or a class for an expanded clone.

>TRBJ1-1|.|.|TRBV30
TGTGCCTGGAGTGGGGGCAGCACTGAAGCTTTCTTT
CAWSGGSTEAFF
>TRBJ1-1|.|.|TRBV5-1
TGCGCCAGCGCCAAACAGTCGAACACTGAAGCTTTCTTT
CASAKQSNTEAFF
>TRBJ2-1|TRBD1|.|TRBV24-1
TGTGCCACCAGTGATTTGAACCGGGACAGAAATGAGCAGTTCTTC
CATSDLNRDRNEQFF
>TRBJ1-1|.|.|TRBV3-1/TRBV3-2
TGTGCCAGCAGCCAACTTCGGGGGAACACTGAAGCTTTCTTT
CASSQLRGNTEAFF
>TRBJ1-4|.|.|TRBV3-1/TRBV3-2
TGTGCCAGCAGCCAAAATCATCGGGGGAGGGAAAAACTGTTTTTT
CASSQNHRGREKLFF
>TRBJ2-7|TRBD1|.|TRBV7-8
TGTGCCAGCAGCTTGGGACAGCAGTACGAGCAGTACTTC
CASSLGQQYEQYF
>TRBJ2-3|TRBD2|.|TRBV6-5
TGTGCCAGCACGACTAGCGGGGGAGATACGCAGTATTTT
CASTTSGGDTQYF
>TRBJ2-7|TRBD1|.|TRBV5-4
TGTGCCAGCAGCTCGACAGGGTACGAGCAGTACTTC
CASSSTGYEQYF
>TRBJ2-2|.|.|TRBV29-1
TGCGCGTGGAAGGGGGTCTTGAACACCGGGGAGCTGTTTTTT
CAWKGVLNTGELFF
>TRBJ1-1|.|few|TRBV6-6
TGTGCCAGCAGTTACGGGGGGAGGGGCACTGAAGCTTTCTTT
CASSYGGRGTEAFF
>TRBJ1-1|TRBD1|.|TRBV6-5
TGTGCCAGCAGTTTACGGGACAGGGGATGGACTGAAGCTTTCTTT
CASSLRDRGWTEAFF
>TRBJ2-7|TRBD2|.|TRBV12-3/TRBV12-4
TGTGCCAGCAGCAAGCGGGGTTACGAGCAGTACTTC
CASSKRGYEQYF
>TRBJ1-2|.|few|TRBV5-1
TGCGCCAGCAGCCTCTCCTGGTTACAGGGTCTTAACTATGGCTACACCTTC
CASSLSWLQGLNYGYTF
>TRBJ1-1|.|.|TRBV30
TGTGCCTGGAGCGCTGAGCTAGGGAGTGAAGCTTTCTTT
CAWSAELGSEAFF
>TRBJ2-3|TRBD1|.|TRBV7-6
TGTGCCAGCAGCCTGACAGGGGGCGGGATAGGAGATACGCAGTATTTT
CASSLTGGGIGDTQYF
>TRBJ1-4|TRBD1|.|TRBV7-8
TGTGCCAGCAGCACCCAGGGACAGGGGTCTGAAAAACTGTTTTTT
CASSTQGQGSEKLFF
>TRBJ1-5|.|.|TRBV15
TGTGCCACCAGCAGAGATGGCCCTCGGGGGGAGCCCCAGCATTTT
CATSRDGPRGEPQHF
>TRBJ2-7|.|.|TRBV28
TGTGCCAGCACCCTGCCAACAGCCACCTACGAGCAGTACTTC
CASTLPTATYEQYF
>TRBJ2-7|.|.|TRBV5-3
TGTGCCAGAAGCCAAGCCCCCGTAGGACAGAGCCCCTACGAGCAGTACTTC
CARSQAPVGQSPYEQYF
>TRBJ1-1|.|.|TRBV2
TGTGCCAGCAGGGCAATTACAGGGAAGGCTTTCTTT
CASRAITGKAFF
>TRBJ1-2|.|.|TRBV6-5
TGTGCCAGCAGGAAGGACACGTCCTATGGCTACACCTTC
CASRKDTSYGYTF
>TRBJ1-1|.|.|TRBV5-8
TGTGCCAGCAGCTTTGGACAGTCGAACACTGAAGCTTTCTTT
CASSFGQSNTEAFF
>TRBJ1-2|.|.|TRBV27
TGTGCCAGCAGTTTGGCAGGATCTATATATGGCTACACCTTC
CASSLAGSIYGYTF